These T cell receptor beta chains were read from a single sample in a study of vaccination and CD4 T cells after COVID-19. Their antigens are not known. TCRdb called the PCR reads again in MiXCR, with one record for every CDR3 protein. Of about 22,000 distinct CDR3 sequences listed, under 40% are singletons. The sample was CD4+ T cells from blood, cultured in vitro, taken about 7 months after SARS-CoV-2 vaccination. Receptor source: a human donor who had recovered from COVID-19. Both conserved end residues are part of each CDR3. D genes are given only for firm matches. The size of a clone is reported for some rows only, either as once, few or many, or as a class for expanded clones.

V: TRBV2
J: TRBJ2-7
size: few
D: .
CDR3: CASGGLVYEQYF
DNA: TGTGCCAGTGGGGGGCTAGTTTACGAGCAGTACTTC

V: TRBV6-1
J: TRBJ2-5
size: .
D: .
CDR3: CASSGGGQQETQYF
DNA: TGTGCCAGCAGTGGGGGCGGGCAGCAAGAGACCCAGTACTTC

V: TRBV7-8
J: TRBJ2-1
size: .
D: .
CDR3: CASSLVLNEQFF
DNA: TGTGCCAGCAGCTTAGTGCTAAATGAGCAGTTCTTC

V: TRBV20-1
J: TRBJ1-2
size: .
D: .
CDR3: CSARDYGLYGYTF
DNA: TGCAGTGCTAGAGATTACGGACTGTATGGCTACACCTTC

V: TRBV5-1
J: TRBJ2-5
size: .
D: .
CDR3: CASRVQGQETQYF
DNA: TGCGCCAGCCGTGTACAGGGCCAAGAGACCCAGTACTTC

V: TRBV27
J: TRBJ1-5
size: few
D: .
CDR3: CASSLWRDQPQHF
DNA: TGTGCCAGCAGTTTATGGCGGGATCAGCCCCAGCATTTT

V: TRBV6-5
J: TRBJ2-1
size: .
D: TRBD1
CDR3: CASSYDRENEQFF
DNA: TGTGCCAGCAGTTACGACAGGGAGAATGAGCAGTTCTTC

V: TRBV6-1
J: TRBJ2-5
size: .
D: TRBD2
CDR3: CASSELAGGRETQYF
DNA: TGTGCCAGCAGTGAGCTAGCGGGGGGGAGAGAGACCCAGTACTTC

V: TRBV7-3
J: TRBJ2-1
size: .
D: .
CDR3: CASSLMSGDNEQFF
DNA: TGTGCCAGCAGCTTAATGTCAGGTGACAATGAGCAGTTCTTC

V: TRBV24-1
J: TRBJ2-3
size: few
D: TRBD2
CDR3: CATSDARGGSTQYF
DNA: TGTGCCACCAGTGATGCTAGGGGAGGGAGTACGCAGTATTTT

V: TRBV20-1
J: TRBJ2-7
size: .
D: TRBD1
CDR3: CSARDPNRGFGYEQYF
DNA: TGCAGTGCTAGAGACCCAAACAGGGGGTTTGGCTACGAGCAGTACTTC

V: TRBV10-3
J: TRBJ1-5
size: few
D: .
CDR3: CAISESGLRVNQPQHF
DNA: TGTGCCATCAGTGAGTCGGGGCTCAGGGTGAATCAGCCCCAGCATTTT